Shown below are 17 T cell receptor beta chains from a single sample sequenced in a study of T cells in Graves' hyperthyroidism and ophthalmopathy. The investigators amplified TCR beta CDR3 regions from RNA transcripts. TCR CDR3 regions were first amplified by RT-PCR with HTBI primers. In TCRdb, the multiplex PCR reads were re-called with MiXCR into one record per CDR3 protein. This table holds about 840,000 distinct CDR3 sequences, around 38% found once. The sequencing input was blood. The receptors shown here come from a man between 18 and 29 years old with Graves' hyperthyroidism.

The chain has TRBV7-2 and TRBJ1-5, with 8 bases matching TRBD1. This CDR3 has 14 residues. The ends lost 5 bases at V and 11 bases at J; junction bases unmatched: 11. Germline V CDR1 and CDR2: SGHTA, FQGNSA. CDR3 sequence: CASSPQGDTRAQHF. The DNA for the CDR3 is TGTGCCAGCAGCCCACAGGGGGACACAAGGGCCCAGCATTTT.

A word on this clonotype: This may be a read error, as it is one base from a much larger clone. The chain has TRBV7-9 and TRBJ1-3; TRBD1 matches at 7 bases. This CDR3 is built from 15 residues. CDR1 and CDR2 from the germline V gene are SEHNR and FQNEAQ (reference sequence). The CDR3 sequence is CASSSTDRPRDTVYF. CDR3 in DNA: TGTGCCAGCAGCTCAACGGACAGGCCTAGGGACACCGTATATTTT.

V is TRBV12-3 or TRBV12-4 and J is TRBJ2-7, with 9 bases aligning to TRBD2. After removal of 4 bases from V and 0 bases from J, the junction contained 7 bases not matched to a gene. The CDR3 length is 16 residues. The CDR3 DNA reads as TGTGCCAGCAGTTCCGTCCTTAGCGGGAGCTCCTACGAGCAGTACTTC. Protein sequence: CASSSVLSGSSYEQYF.

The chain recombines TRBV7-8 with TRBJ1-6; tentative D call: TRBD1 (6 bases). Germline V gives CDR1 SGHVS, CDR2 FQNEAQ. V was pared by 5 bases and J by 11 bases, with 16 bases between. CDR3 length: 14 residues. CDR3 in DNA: TGTGCCAGCAGCCAAGATAGGGGGACAACACCCCTCCACTTT. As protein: CASSQDRGTTPLHF. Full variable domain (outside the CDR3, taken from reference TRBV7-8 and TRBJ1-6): GAGVSQSPRYKVAKRGQDVALRCDPISGHVSLFWYQQALGQGPEFLTYFQNEAQLDKSGLPSDRFFAERPEGSVSTLKIQRTQQEDSAVYLCASSQDRGTTPLHFGNGTRLTVT.

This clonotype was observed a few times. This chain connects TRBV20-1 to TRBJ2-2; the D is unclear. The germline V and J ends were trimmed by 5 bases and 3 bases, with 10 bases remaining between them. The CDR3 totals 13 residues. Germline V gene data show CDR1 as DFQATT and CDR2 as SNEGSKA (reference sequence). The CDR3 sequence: CSALTPHTGELFF. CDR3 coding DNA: TGCAGTGCTCTCACTCCCCACACCGGGGAGCTGTTTTTT.

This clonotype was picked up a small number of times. In nucleotides, the CDR3 is TGTGCCAGCAGCTGGACGCCTAGTTACCAAGAGACCCAGTACTTC. Its protein is CASSWTPSYQETQYF. The chain has TRBV7-2 and TRBJ2-5; D is unresolved. This CDR3 has 15 amino acids. Trimming shortened V by 4 bases and J by 0 bases, and 12 bases separated the two germline ends. The germline CDR1 and CDR2 sequences are SGHTA and FQGNSA.

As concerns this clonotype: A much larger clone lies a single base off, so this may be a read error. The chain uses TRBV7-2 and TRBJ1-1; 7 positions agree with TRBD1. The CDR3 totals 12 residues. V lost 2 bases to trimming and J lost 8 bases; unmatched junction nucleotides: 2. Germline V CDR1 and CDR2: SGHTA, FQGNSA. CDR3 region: CASSLMGQEAFF. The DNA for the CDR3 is TGTGCCAGCAGCTTAATGGGACAGGAAGCTTTCTTT.

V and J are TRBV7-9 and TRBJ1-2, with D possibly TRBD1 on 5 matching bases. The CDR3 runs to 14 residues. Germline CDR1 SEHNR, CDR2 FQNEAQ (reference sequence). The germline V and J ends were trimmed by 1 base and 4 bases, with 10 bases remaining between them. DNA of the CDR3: TGTGCCAGCAGCTTAGGGGACGGACCCTATGGCTACACCTTC. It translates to CASSLGDGPYGYTF. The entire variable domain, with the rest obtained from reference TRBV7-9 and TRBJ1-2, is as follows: DTGVSQNPRHKITKRGQNVTFRCDPISEHNRLYWYRQTLGQGPEFLTYFQNEAQLEKSRLLSDRFSAERPKGSFSTLEIQRTEQGDSAMYLCASSLGDGPYGYTFGSGTRLTVV.

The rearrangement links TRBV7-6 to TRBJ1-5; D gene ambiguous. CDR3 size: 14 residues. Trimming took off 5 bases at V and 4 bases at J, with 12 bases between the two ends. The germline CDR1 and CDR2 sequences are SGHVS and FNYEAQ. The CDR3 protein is CASSQVPANQPQHF. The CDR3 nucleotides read TGTGCCAGCAGCCAAGTGCCAGCGAATCAGCCCCAGCATTTT.

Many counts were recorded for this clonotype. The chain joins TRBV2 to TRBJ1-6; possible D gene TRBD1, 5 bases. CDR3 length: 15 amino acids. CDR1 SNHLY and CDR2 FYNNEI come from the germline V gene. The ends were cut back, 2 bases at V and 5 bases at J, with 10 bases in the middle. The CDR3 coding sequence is TGTGCCAGCAGTGAACTGTGGGGGAATAATTCACCCCTCCACTTT. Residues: CASSELWGNNSPLHF.

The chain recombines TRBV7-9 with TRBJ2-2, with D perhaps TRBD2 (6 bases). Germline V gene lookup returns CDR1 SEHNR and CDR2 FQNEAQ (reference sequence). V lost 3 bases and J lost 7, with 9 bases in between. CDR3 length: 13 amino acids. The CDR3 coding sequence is TGTGCCAGCAGCTTCTCCGGGAGCGGGGAGCTGTTTTTT. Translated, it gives CASSFSGSGELFF. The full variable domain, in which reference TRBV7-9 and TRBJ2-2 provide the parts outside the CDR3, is DTGVSQNPRHKITKRGQNVTFRCDPISEHNRLYWYRQTLGQGPEFLTYFQNEAQLEKSRLLSDRFSAERPKGSFSTLEIQRTEQGDSAMYLCASSFSGSGELFFGEGSRLTVL.

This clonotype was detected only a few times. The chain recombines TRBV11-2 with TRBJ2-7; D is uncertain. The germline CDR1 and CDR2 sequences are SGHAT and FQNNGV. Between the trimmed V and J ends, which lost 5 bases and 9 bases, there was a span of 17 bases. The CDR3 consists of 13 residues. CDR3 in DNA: TGTGCCAGCAGCAGCATTTCGGCTTATGCGCAGTACTTC. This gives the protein CASSSISAYAQYF.

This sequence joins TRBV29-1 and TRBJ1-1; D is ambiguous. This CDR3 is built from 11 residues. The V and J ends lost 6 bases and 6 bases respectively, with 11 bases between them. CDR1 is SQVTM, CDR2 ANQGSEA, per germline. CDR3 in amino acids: CSVARIAEAFF. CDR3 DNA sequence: TGCAGCGTAGCACGGATCGCTGAAGCTTTCTTT.

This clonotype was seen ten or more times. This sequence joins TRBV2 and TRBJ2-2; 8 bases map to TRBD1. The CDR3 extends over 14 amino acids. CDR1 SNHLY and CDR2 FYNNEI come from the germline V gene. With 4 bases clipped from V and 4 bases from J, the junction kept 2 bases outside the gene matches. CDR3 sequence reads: CASSATGGTGELFF. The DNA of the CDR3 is TGTGCCAGCAGTGCAACAGGGGGCACCGGGGAGCTGTTTTTT.

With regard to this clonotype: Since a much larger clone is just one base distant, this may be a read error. CDR3 in DNA: TGTGCCAGCAGTTTTCTGGGAAGGGATGGCTACACCTTC. Translating it yields CASSFLGRDGYTF. The V and J genes are TRBV12-3 or TRBV12-4 and TRBJ1-2; D gene uncertain. This CDR3 region has 13 residues. Trimming removed 3 bases at V and 6 bases at J, with 11 bases between.

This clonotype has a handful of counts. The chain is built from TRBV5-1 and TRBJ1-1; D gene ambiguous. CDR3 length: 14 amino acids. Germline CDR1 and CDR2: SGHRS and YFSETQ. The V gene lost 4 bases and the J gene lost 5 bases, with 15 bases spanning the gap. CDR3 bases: TGCGCCAGCAGCCTGACCAGCGAAGGGACTGAAGCTTTCTTT. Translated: CASSLTSEGTEAFF.

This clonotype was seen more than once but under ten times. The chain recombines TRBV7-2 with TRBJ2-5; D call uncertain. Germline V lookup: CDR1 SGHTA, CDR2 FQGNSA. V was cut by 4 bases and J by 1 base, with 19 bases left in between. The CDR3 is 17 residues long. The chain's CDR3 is CASSSLELASSQETQYF. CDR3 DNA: TGTGCCAGCAGCTCATTAGAGCTGGCAAGCTCCCAAGAGACCCAGTACTTC.